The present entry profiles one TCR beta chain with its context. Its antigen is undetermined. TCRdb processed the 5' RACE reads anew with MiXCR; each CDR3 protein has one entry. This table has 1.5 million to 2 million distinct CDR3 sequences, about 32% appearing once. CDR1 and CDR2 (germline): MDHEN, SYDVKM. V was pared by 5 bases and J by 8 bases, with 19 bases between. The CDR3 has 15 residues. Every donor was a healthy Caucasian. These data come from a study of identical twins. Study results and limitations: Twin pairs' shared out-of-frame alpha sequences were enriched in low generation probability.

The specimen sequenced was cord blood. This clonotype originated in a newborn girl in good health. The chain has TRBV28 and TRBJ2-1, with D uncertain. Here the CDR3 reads CASSVGGPFRDEQFF. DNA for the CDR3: TGTGCCAGCAGTGTAGGCGGACCATTTCGGGATGAGCAGTTCTTC.